The 9 T cell receptor beta chains reported below all come from one sample, sequenced in a study of T cell repertoires in cytomegalovirus infection. Each CDR3 protein gets one entry after TCRdb re-called the reads with MiXCR. In the table there are around 540,000 distinct CDR3 sequences, roughly a third of which are singletons. Their antigens are not known. The sample in question was cultured PBMCs, obtained from culture after CMV antigen stimulation. The receptors stem from a human donor in good health (CMV status not recorded). Some clones in this sample may be carry-over from other donors' samples.

The chain recombines TRBV7-4 with TRBJ2-5, with unresolved D. Trimming removed 2 bases from V and 1 base from J, with 17 bases in between. CDR3 size: 17 residues. Germline loops: CDR1 SGHVT, CDR2 SQSDAQ. The CDR3 DNA follows: TGTGCCAGCAGCTTACGAGCCTTTCGACACTCCCAAGAGACCCAGTACTTC. It yields the protein CASSLRAFRHSQETQYF.

The V call is TRBV6-6, the J call TRBJ1-2; D unresolved. V was pared by 0 bases and J by 3 bases, with 8 bases between. The CDR3 sequence is 14 residues long. Germline CDR1 MNHNY, CDR2 SVGAGI (reference sequence). CDR3 residues: CASSYSTGDYGYTF. CDR3 coding DNA: TGTGCCAGCAGTTACTCTACGGGCGACTATGGCTACACCTTC.

This clonotype was seen a few times. The CDR3 nucleotides are TGTGCCAGCACTTACCGGGGCAGGGTAGAGACCCAGTACTTC. As protein: CASTYRGRVETQYF. The J gene is TRBJ2-5, the V gene TRBV7-2; perhaps D is TRBD1 or TRBD2 (5 bases each). The CDR3 is made up of 14 amino acids. Looked up from germline, CDR1 is SGHTA and CDR2 is FQGNSA. Trimming took off 7 bases at V and 4 bases at J, with 16 bases between the two ends.

The chain is built from TRBV7-2 and TRBJ2-7, with D perhaps matching TRBD2 (6 bases). V gave up 5 bases and J gave up 6 bases, with 23 bases separating them. CDR1 is SGHTA, CDR2 FQGNSA, per germline. The CDR3 covers 16 residues. CDR3: CASSRRGSGLPFEQYF. The CDR3 DNA sequence: TGTGCCAGCAGCCGACGGGGTTCGGGACTCCCCTTCGAGCAGTACTTC.

V usage is TRBV2 and J usage is TRBJ2-1, with TRBD2 matching 14 bases. Germline V lookup: CDR1 SNHLY, CDR2 FYNNEI. CDR3 length equals 17 residues. Trimming removed 5 bases from V and 7 bases from J; junction bases left unmatched: 10. The DNA of the CDR3 is TGTGCCAGCAGTTCGCCCGGGACTAGCGGGAGAATGAATGAGCAGTTCTTC. It yields the protein CASSSPGTSGRMNEQFF.

The chain uses TRBV27 and TRBJ2-3; no clear D gene. This CDR3 comprises 14 residues. Germline values: CDR1 MNHEY, CDR2 SMNVEV (reference sequence). V was shortened by 4 bases and J by 8 bases, with 16 bases between the two germline ends. The CDR3 region has the DNA TGTGCCAGCAGTTCCCGAGGAACCACACGTACGCAGTATTTT. Protein product: CASSSRGTTRTQYF.

This clonotype has more than one count but fewer than ten. The rearrangement links TRBV7-3 to TRBJ2-7, with D perhaps matching TRBD1 (5 bases). V shed 5 bases and J shed 5 bases, with 13 bases lying between them. Germline V CDR1 and CDR2: SGHTA, FQGTGA. The CDR3 runs to 13 residues. CDR3 DNA: TGTGCCAGCAGCCGTCAGGGTGGCAACGAGCAGTACTTC. Its translation: CASSRQGGNEQYF.

The gene calls are TRBV24-1 and TRBJ2-1, with 11 bases that match TRBD2. Germline assignment: CDR1 KGHDR and CDR2 SFDVKD. The CDR3 contains 18 residues. The J segment lost 5 bases and the V segment lost 2 bases, leaving 10 bases of the junction unmatched. CDR3 region: CATSDSGTSGRFDNEQFF. The CDR3 DNA follows: TGTGCCACCAGTGATTCGGGGACTAGCGGCCGCTTTGACAATGAGCAGTTCTTC.

The CDR3 sequence: CATSRDLGGSQPQHF. The CDR3 DNA reads TGTGCCACCAGCAGAGATCTTGGTGGGTCCCAGCCCCAGCATTTT. J is TRBJ1-5 and V is TRBV15; unclear D gene. Trimming took 0 bases from V and 7 from J, leaving 13 bases between them. Germline CDR1 LNHNV, CDR2 YYDKDF (reference sequence). The CDR3 totals 15 residues.